This TCR beta chain was captured by sequencing in a study of a mutant IDH1 vaccine in newly diagnosed glioma. Study context: Vaccination began 4-6 weeks post radiotherapy alone, or with temozolomide cycles. Treated individuals were around 62% male and approximately 38% female, averaging roughly 38 years of age. The earlier regimen, radiotherapy, temozolomide, or both, was most often both.

For this clone: What it recognizes is unknown.

Measured with immunoSEQ multiplex PCR; TCRdb has only the in-frame clones, and not every one. Of approximately 60,000 clones in the sample, around 80% were seen once. This CDR3 comprises 15 residues. The germline V and J ends were trimmed by 5 bases and 5 bases, with 16 bases remaining between them. The germline gives CDR1 PRHDT, CDR2 FYEKMQ (reference sequence). Study-wide results and caveats: About 92% of patients showed vaccine-induced immune responses across multiple MHC alleles.

The time point denotes: week 23, last vaccination. The vaccine gave 300 ug of a 20-mer mutant IDH1 peptide subcutaneously per dose. This sequence originates from a woman aged 35 to 49 with glioma. Some clones in this sample may be carry-over from other donors' samples. Sequenced material: PBMCs, taken from a glioma patient whose treatment included an IDH1 peptide vaccine. This chain links TRBV13 with TRBJ2-1; D uncertain. The CDR3 bases are TGTGCCAGCAGCATTCTAGTAGAGCCCCACAATGAGCAGTTCTTC. Protein: CASSILVEPHNEQFF.